This T cell receptor (beta chain) was sequenced in a study of PD-1 and CTLA-4 blockade in melanoma (dated by TCRdb to the early 2020s). About the full investigation: In patients with melanoma, the researchers looked at the effects of CTLA-4 blockade versus PD-1 blockade on the CD8 T cell response that was melanoma-reactive.

Regarding this clone: Its antigen is currently not known. No base qualities exist here, and no much larger clone lies one base off it.

Receptor libraries were prepared by the immunoSEQ multiplex PCR assay. Imported from immuneACCESS, the table was reduced by TCRdb to in-frame sequences with V and J called. These copies leave out some clones; in studies compared against another copy, an unresolved V gene accounts for under half, and the cause of the remainder is not known. For this sample there are about 16,000 clones; 70% appear just once. The ten top clones hold roughly an eighth of the sample. The V end gives up 5 bases and the J end 7 bases, leaving 10 bases in the junction not matched to a gene. CDR1 SGHVS and CDR2 FQNEAQ were looked up in the germline V gene. From its cysteine to its phenylalanine, the CDR3 spans 15 amino acids. The retained sequence is limited to the CDR3, 45 bases, with the frame set at the first base.

The sequenced sample was CD8+ T cells from peripheral blood, obtained from a patient given anti-PD-1 treatment. The TCR comes from a human donor with melanoma. Rearrangement joined TRBV7-8 to TRBJ1-5; 8 central bases correspond to TRBD1. CDR3 region: CASSPDRVEGQPQHF. The nucleotide sequence is TGTGCCAGCAGCCCGGACAGGGTTGAGGGGCAGCCCCAGCATTTT. Reference TRBV7-8 and TRBJ1-5 proteins supply the regions before and after the CDR3; the full variable domain is: GAGVSQSPRYKVAKRGQDVALRCDPISGHVSLFWYQQALGQGPEFLTYFQNEAQLDKSGLPSDRFFAERPEGSVSTLKIQRTQQEDSAVYLCASSPDRVEGQPQHFGDGTRLSIL.